This is a list of T cell receptor beta chains from one sample in a study of blood T cell repertoires in COVID-19. Data came from immunoSEQ multiplex PCR; TCRdb stores just in-frame clones and leaves some out. Of 160,000 or so clones in the sample, around 80% were seen once. Material: peripheral blood. All receptors derive from a man aged 55 to 70 with active or convalescent COVID-19. The CDR3 runs from the conserved cysteine through the conserved F or W.

J,V,CDR3
TRBJ1-3,TRBV11-2,CASSLNTGRNTIYF
TRBJ2-7,TRBV6-5,CASSFPGGLEQYF
TRBJ2-1,TRBV7-2,CASSLVPGGPFF
TRBJ1-3,TRBV6-6,CGSRKSGNTIYF
TRBJ1-6,TRBV28,CASGRTGRYSPLHF
TRBJ2-3,TRBV28,CASRAPGSPDTQYF
TRBJ2-5,TRBV7-2,CASSAIGQGVSETQYF
TRBJ1-1,TRBV15,CATSRDLQWAAFF
TRBJ2-7,TRBV23-1,CASSQFPGLRSYEQYF
TRBJ2-3,TRBV15,CATSRLAGGSDTQYF
TRBJ2-1,TRBV19,CASSPDGGFSNEQFF
TRBJ1-3,TRBV10-3,CAISETSRSGNTIYF
TRBJ1-5,TRBV27,CASSRSGGGNQPQHF
TRBJ1-2,TRBV3-1/TRBV3-2,CASSLGMTGDYGYTF
TRBJ2-1,TRBV9,CASSVLGGTGRYNEQFF
TRBJ1-5,TRBV19,CASSIFAGTGDQPQHF
TRBJ1-6,TRBV19,CASSMWGQDNSPLHF
TRBJ2-7,TRBV2,CASSEQGAGYEQYF
TRBJ1-5,TRBV6-5,CASSTERGNQPQHF
TRBJ2-7,TRBV7-2,CASSLWERGGISYEQYF
TRBJ2-1,TRBV7-9,CASRGDWGHNEQFF
TRBJ2-1,TRBV9,CASSPGWASGGAGNEQFF
TRBJ1-2,TRBV4-1,CASSQGQAIYGYTF
TRBJ2-7,TRBV5-1,CASSLTGTGESEQYF
TRBJ2-1,TRBV18,CASSHREGEQFF
TRBJ2-7,TRBV29-1,CSVGDRGDVEQYF
TRBJ1-2,TRBV29-1,CSVAGQANYGYTF
TRBJ2-1,TRBV3-1/TRBV3-2,CASSQDRLAGGHVEQFF
TRBJ2-3,TRBV5-4,CASSLALSGGSTDTQYF
TRBJ1-4,TRBV5-6,CASSFQVNEKLFF
TRBJ2-5,TRBV5-1,CASSYTLAGVQETQYF
TRBJ2-7,TRBV5-1,CASSRGAGAVDEQYF
TRBJ1-3,TRBV2,CASSPQGGGNTIYF
TRBJ1-1,TRBV29-1,CSVQGVGTEAFF
TRBJ1-2,TRBV4-1,CASSQPGSYGYTF
TRBJ2-3,TRBV19,CASSPGQGAPDTQYF
TRBJ2-3,TRBV14,CASSPLAGTPEYF
TRBJ2-1,TRBV24-1,CATSDRPGTSGRAHNEQFF
TRBJ2-1,TRBV10-1,CASSDSGTGLSEQFF
TRBJ1-6,TRBV18,CASSETGARNSPLHF
TRBJ2-2,TRBV2,CASKEVSDRELFF
TRBJ1-1,TRBV14,CASSSTLTGLNTEAFF
TRBJ1-4,TRBV6-5,CASSYTGVKEKLFF
TRBJ1-1,TRBV2,CAPGGNRVTEAFF
TRBJ1-2,TRBV10-3,CAISPRSNYGYTF
TRBJ2-7,TRBV19,CASRHRGGSYEQYF
TRBJ2-1,TRBV28,CASSLPNTGVENWFF
TRBJ2-7,TRBV7-2,CASSLEFRTSGTYEQYF
TRBJ1-4,TRBV9,CASSVSGHEKLFF
TRBJ1-2,TRBV6-5,CASSYSGTVYGYTF
TRBJ2-7,TRBV4-2,CASSQGVQGAMGGYEQYF
TRBJ2-1,TRBV7-8,CASNPTSGGYNEQFF
TRBJ1-2,TRBV6-1,CASSDGWQNYGYTF
TRBJ2-3,TRBV6-2/TRBV6-3,CASSYSTTSSTDTQYF
TRBJ2-7,TRBV27,CASSLAEGGTYEQYF
TRBJ1-5,TRBV2,CASSTTGGGGQPQHF
TRBJ1-4,TRBV5-8,CASSLQGGGGKLFF
TRBJ2-7,TRBV6-6,CASSLAVVAGEQYF
TRBJ2-2,TRBV7-2,CASSLSSGSAGELFF